This T cell receptor (beta chain) was documented in a study of T cells in Graves' hyperthyroidism and ophthalmopathy. Study conclusions and caveats: In blood, most of the thyroid clonotypes expanded above 0.001 were also present.

This clonotype was counted only a few times. The antigen remains undetermined. The definition of stable Graves' hyperthyroidism was no ophthalmopathy progression within 18 months. Newly diagnosed patients aged 18 to 65 had hyperthyroidism of under 2 months' duration. Exclusion of a patient resulted from uncontrolled infection, other autoimmune disease, pregnancy or lactation. Amplified TCR beta CDR3 regions came from RNA transcripts. The TCR CDR3 was amplified in a first-round RT-PCR using the HTBI primer set. TCRdb passed the multiplex PCR reads through MiXCR, listing each CDR3 protein once. The table shows some 350,000 distinct CDR3 sequences, with just under 25% occurring only once. The source of this sequence is a man aged 50-59 years with Graves' hyperthyroidism. The specimen sequenced was blood.

This CDR3 is CASRQVRGDEQYF. The CDR3 DNA follows: TGCGCCAGCAGACAGGTCAGGGGCGACGAGCAGTACTTC. The J gene is TRBJ2-7, the V gene TRBV5-1; D may be TRBD1 (6 bases). The CDR3 is 13 amino acids. Germline CDR1 SGHRS, CDR2 YFSETQ. Trimming removed 5 bases at V and 5 bases at J, with 14 bases between.